This entry concerns a single T cell receptor (beta chain). Sequencing was performed with immunoSEQ multiplex PCR; in TCRdb, only in-frame clones are kept and a portion is missing. This table has approximately 240,000 clones, approximately 83% appearing once. The sample belongs to a study of blood T cell repertoires in COVID-19. The CDR3 spans 15 residues. Germline V gives CDR1 SGHVS, CDR2 FQNEAQ. V lost 2 bases, J lost 6 bases, and 6 bases stayed unmatched. This chain joins TRBV7-8 and TRBJ2-7, with 11 positions matching TRBD2. The sample taken for sequencing was peripheral blood. This TCR was sampled from a woman aged 25 to 39 who had recovered from COVID-19. The CDR3 here is CASSLTLAGDSEQYF. The CDR3 bases are TGTGCCAGCAGCTTAACACTAGCGGGAGATTCCGAGCAGTACTTC.